This TCR beta chain derives from a study of breast tumors, draining lymph nodes, adjacent tissues. TCRdb fed the multiplex PCR reads into MiXCR, producing one record per CDR3 protein. The sample holds 60,000 to 75,000 distinct CDR3 sequences; approximately 57% are singletons and the top ten take roughly 18%. A word on this clonotype: Antigen: not known.

V dropped 0 bases and J dropped 5 bases, with 13 bases sitting between them. This CDR3 is 15 amino acids long. The germline V gene has CDR1 MGHRA and CDR2 YSYEKL. Whole-study findings and limits: Tumor T cell lymph node origin was a supported hypothesis, not proven. Findings are consistent with lymph node origin and intratumoral expansion of most tumor T cells.

This sequence originates from a female donor with breast cancer. Some clones in this sample may be carry-over from other donors' samples. Sample: breast tumor tissue. This sequence joins TRBV4-1 and TRBJ1-2; possibly TRBD1 for D (6 bases). The CDR3 coding sequence is TGCGCCAGCAGCCAAGAGGGGGGGCGTAGGTATGGCTACACCTTC. As protein: CASSQEGGRRYGYTF.